The 29 T cell receptor beta chains listed next were all sequenced from one sample in a study of T cells in women clearing cervical HPV infection. Repertoires were generated with immunoSEQ multiplex PCR, while TCRdb's copy carries only in-frame clones and drops some. The sample totals about 14,000 clones. The specimen sequenced was blood buffy coat. These receptors all come from a woman between 18 and 69 years old with a cervical HPV16 infection that either progressed to CIN3+ or cleared (not recorded which).

The CDR3 spells CASSLTVYYGYTF. Partial CDR3 DNA: TGTGCCAGCAGCTTGACAGTTTACTATGGC. V and J are TRBV5-4 and TRBJ1-2; no clear D gene. The CDR3 end falls 3 residues outside the read, so it is completed with the germline J gene. Germline V gene sequence: CDR1 SGHNT, CDR2 YYREEE (reference sequence). V dropped 1 base and J dropped 3 bases, with 7 bases sitting between them. This CDR3 has 13 amino acids.

To note about this clone: With the read ending 3 residues before the CDR3 end, the germline J gene is used to fill in that end. The chain couples TRBV2 to TRBJ1-6, with 8 bases lining up with TRBD1. CDR1 and CDR2 (germline): SNHLY, FYNNEI. The J segment lost 12 bases and the V segment lost 6 bases, leaving 10 bases of the junction unmatched. The CDR3 spans 14 residues. The CDR3: CASSYDRGIGPLHF. The covered CDR3 bases are TGTGCCAGCAGCTACGACAGGGGAATTGGACCC.

Note on this clone: Coverage ceases 3 residues before the CDR3 finishes, and the germline J gene fills in the end. V usage is TRBV20-1 and J usage is TRBJ1-1; a possible D gene is TRBD1 (6 bases). Germline V gene data show CDR1 as DFQATT and CDR2 as SNEGSKA (reference sequence). CDR3 length equals 14 residues. The ends were cut back, 2 bases at V and 1 base at J, with 11 bases in the middle. The covered CDR3 bases are TGCAGTGCTAGATCCGAGACAGGGAACACTGAA. This encodes CSARSETGNTE. Given in full, the CDR3 is CSARSETGNTEAFF.

Turning to this clone: The germline gene is not matched at one end of the junction; a read error may be the cause. The CDR3 bases that were read are TGCGCCAGCAGCCAAGATGGGGGGGGGCAGAATGGC. Amino acids: CASSQDGGGQNG. The full CDR3 protein is CASSQDGGGQNGYTF. The chain is built from TRBV4-2 and TRBJ1-2; the D gene is possibly TRBD1 (6 bases). The read ends 3 residues shy of where the CDR3 ends; the end is completed using the germline J gene. The CDR3 length is 15 residues. Germline V CDR1 and CDR2: LGHNA, YNFKEQ.

Notes on this clone: The read finishes 3 residues shy of the CDR3 end, and the germline J gene is used to complete it. J is TRBJ2-5 and V is TRBV12-3 or TRBV12-4; D is unclear. The CDR3 length is 12 residues. With 6 bases removed from V and 5 bases from J, the gap between germline ends came to 10 bases. The CDR3 loop reads CASSPSGETQYF. The CDR3 DNA, read in part, is TGTGCCAGCAGCCCATCCGGGGAGACC.

The sequenced CDR3 bases are TGTGCCAGCAGTGAATTGACGGGGGAAAACATT. Its protein is CASSELTGENI. The complete CDR3 sequence is CASSELTGENIQYF. V and J are TRBV6-1 and TRBJ2-4; a possible D gene is TRBD2 (6 bases). The read ends 3 residues before the CDR3 terminus; that terminus is restored from the germline J gene. This CDR3 region has 14 residues. Per germline, CDR1 MNHNS and CDR2 SASEGT. The V end was cut by 2 bases, the J end by 5 bases, with 10 bases between.

As concerns this clone: The read stops 3 residues short of the end of the CDR3; the missing end is completed from the germline J gene. The rearrangement uses TRBV7-2 and TRBJ2-1, with D possibly matching TRBD2 (6 bases). Trimming took off 3 bases at V and 4 bases at J, with 10 bases between the two ends. The CDR3 sequence is 14 residues long. Germline CDR1 and CDR2: SGHTA and FQGNSA. The CDR3 bases that were read are TGTGCCAGCAGCTTCCTTGGGGGGTACAATGAG. As protein: CASSFLGGYNE. The whole CDR3 protein is CASSFLGGYNEQFF.

With respect to this clone: The read falls 3 residues short of the CDR3 end, and the missing part is taken from the germline J gene. The V gene is TRBV20-1, the J gene TRBJ1-3; 9 bases line up with TRBD1. Looked up from germline, CDR1 is DFQATT and CDR2 is SNEGSKA (reference sequence). This CDR3 comprises 15 residues. Trimming cost V 6 bases and J 2 bases; bases outside gene matches: 8. Partial CDR3 DNA: TGCAGTGCCGGGGACAGGGAACTTGCTGGAAACACC. Amino acid sequence: CSAGDRELAGNT. The CDR3 reads in full as CSAGDRELAGNTIYF.

On this clone itself: The read falls 3 residues short of the CDR3 end, and the missing part is taken from the germline J gene. This rearrangement joins TRBV2 to TRBJ1-5; D perhaps matches TRBD1 (6 bases). The germline V gene encodes CDR1 SNHLY and CDR2 FYNNEI. Trimming removed 6 bases from V and 6 bases from J, with 12 bases in between. The CDR3 contains 13 residues. The sequenced part of the CDR3 DNA is TGTGCCAGCAGGCTACAGGGTTTTCAGCCC. Translated, it gives CASRLQGFQP. The CDR3 as a whole reads CASRLQGFQPQHF.

The CDR3 loop is CASSRDRTGDSEQYF. Partial CDR3 DNA: TGCGCCAGCAGCCGCGACCGGACAGGGGACTCCGAG. The chain joins TRBV5-1 to TRBJ2-7; 9 nucleotides match TRBD1. The read finishes 3 residues shy of the CDR3 end, and the germline J gene is used to complete it. The germline V gene has CDR1 SGHRS and CDR2 YFSETQ. The CDR3 is 15 amino acids. Losses at the gene ends were 4 bases for V and 6 bases for J; bases not matched to a gene: 11.

Notes on this clone: Read data end 3 residues before the CDR3 end; the end is taken from the germline J gene. The chain links TRBV6-1 to TRBJ1-2; TRBD1 matches 11 bases. Germline V CDR1 and CDR2: MNHNS, SASEGT. The junction had 3 bases not matched to a gene; V was cut back by 4 bases and J by 5 bases. This CDR3 is 14 amino acids long. The covered CDR3 bases are TGTGCCAGCAGTGCGGGACAGGGGGTTTATGGC. This sequence encodes CASSAGQGVYG. The complete CDR3 reads CASSAGQGVYGYTF.

Points on this clone: The read ends 3 residues early relative to the CDR3; the germline J gene fills the gap. The V call is TRBV6-2 or TRBV6-3, the J call TRBJ2-7; D may be TRBD1 (5 bases). Germline V gene data show CDR1 as MNHEY and CDR2 as SVGEGT. The CDR3 runs 17 residues. Trimming removed 2 bases at V and 2 bases at J, with 19 bases between. The CDR3 is CASSYEEQAQRPYEQYF. The sequenced CDR3 bases are TGTGCCAGCAGTTACGAAGAACAGGCTCAGAGGCCCTACGAG.

Worth noting for this clone: The read halts 3 residues ahead of the CDR3 end, with the missing end drawn from the germline J gene. V gene TRBV7-3 combines with J gene TRBJ2-3; perhaps TRBD1 as D (6 bases). V was shortened by 1 base and J by 3 bases, with 11 bases between the two germline ends. The CDR3 has 15 amino acids. From germline, CDR1 is SGHTA and CDR2 FQGTGA. The CDR3 reads CASSLKGDRTDTQYF. Incomplete CDR3 DNA: TGTGCCAGCAGCTTAAAAGGTGACAGGACAGATACG.

In regard to this clone: The observed sequence ends 3 residues before the CDR3 terminus, with the missing tail filled in from the germline J gene. The V and J genes are TRBV19 and TRBJ2-3; D is possibly TRBD1 (5 bases). This CDR3 is built from 14 residues. Germline CDR1 reads LNHDA; CDR2 reads SQIVND (reference sequence). The sequenced CDR3 bases are TGTGCCAGTAGTATCCGACAGATAGAAAAGCCG. Translated: CASSIRQIEKP. The whole CDR3 protein reads CASSIRQIEKPQYF.

Details on this clone: The read ends 3 residues shy of where the CDR3 ends; the end is completed using the germline J gene. The chain couples TRBV7-2 to TRBJ1-5; D is undetermined. CDR3 length: 13 residues. V lost 5 bases, J lost 2 bases, and 7 bases lay in between. The germline gives CDR1 SGHTA, CDR2 FQGNSA. The covered CDR3 bases are TGTGCCAGCAGCCTCTTTGGCAATCAGCCC. Its protein is CASSLFGNQP. The entire CDR3 protein reads CASSLFGNQPQHF.

Turning to this clone: Read sequence stops 3 residues before the CDR3 end, and the germline J gene provides the missing end. The J gene is TRBJ1-2, the V gene TRBV5-6, with unresolved D. Germline V gene lookup returns CDR1 SGHDT and CDR2 YYEEEE. The CDR3 runs to 13 residues. The CDR3 here is CASNFARTDTYTF. CDR3 DNA (partial): TGTGCCAGCAACTTCGCGCGAACAGATACC.

The CDR3 here is CASSPGGGRETQYF. The CDR3 DNA, read in part, is TGTGCCAGCAGCCCCGGGGGGGGTAGAGAGACC. The chain recombines TRBV7-9 with TRBJ2-5; 8 bases fit TRBD2. The CDR3 end falls 3 residues outside the read, so it is completed with the germline J gene. The CDR3 is 14 amino acids. CDR1 SEHNR and CDR2 FQNEAQ come from the germline V gene (reference sequence). V trimming: 5 bases; J trimming: 4 bases; junction bases outside the gene matches: 6.

Note on this clone: The CDR3 goes on 3 residues after the read ends, and that part is filled in from the germline J gene. The chain couples TRBV7-8 to TRBJ2-5; the match to TRBD1 covers 9 bases. The CDR3 covers 17 residues. Trimming removed 5 bases from V and 5 bases from J; junction bases left unmatched: 15. Germline values: CDR1 SGHVS, CDR2 FQNEAQ. The sequenced CDR3 bases are TGTGCCAGCAGCCCCCCGACCCCCGGGACAGGGATGGAGACC. This sequence encodes CASSPPTPGTGMET. The complete CDR3 reads CASSPPTPGTGMETQYF.

The CDR3 protein is CSVLTSGTGDNYGYTF. CDR3 DNA, as far as it was read: TGCAGCGTTCTAACGTCCGGGACAGGGGATAACTATGGC. The chain employs TRBV29-1 and TRBJ1-2; 10 positions match TRBD1. With the read ending 3 residues before the CDR3 end, the germline J gene is used to fill in that end. V gave up 5 bases and J gave up 1 base; unmatched junction bases: 10. The CDR3 has 16 amino acids. Germline lookup yields CDR1 SQVTM and CDR2 ANQGSEA.

The sequenced part of the CDR3 DNA is TGTGCCAGCAGCATAACAGGGGGCTATGAG. It is translated as CASSITGGYE. The entire CDR3 sequence reads CASSITGGYEQFF. This sequence joins TRBV6-2 or TRBV6-3 and TRBJ2-1; the match to TRBD1 covers 9 bases. The read finishes 3 residues shy of the CDR3 end, and the germline J gene is used to complete it. Trimming at V came to 6 bases and at J to 8 bases, leaving 5 bases not matched to a gene. CDR3 length equals 13 residues. Germline lookup yields CDR1 MNHEY and CDR2 SVGEGT.

Turning to this clone: Read coverage stops 3 residues before the CDR3 terminus; the germline J gene supplies the remainder. This chain uses TRBV7-3 with TRBJ2-2; D gene uncertain. V dropped 6 bases and J dropped 3 bases, with 5 bases sitting between them. Germline CDR1 and CDR2: SGHTA and FQGTGA. The length of the CDR3 is 12 residues. Incomplete CDR3 DNA: TGTGCCAGCAGTTCCTACACCGGGGAG. Amino acid sequence: CASSSYTGE. The CDR3 in full is CASSSYTGELFF.

Comments on this clone: The CDR3 extends 3 residues past the end of the read, so its final part is completed from the germline J gene. The chain links TRBV11-3 to TRBJ2-1; D tentatively reads TRBD1 or TRBD2 (7 bases each). Germline CDR1 and CDR2: SGHNT and YENEEA. The V and J ends lost 5 bases and 9 bases respectively, with 20 bases between them. The CDR3 covers 15 residues. CDR3 in amino acids: CASSAREGAKGEQFF. CDR3 DNA (partial): TGTGCCAGCAGCGCAAGGGAGGGGGCGAAGGGTGAG.

For this clone: The observed sequence ends 3 residues before the CDR3 terminus, with the missing tail filled in from the germline J gene. The gene calls are TRBV10-2 and TRBJ2-1; 7 bases agree with TRBD1. The CDR3 extends over 14 amino acids. The germline gives CDR1 WSHSY, CDR2 SAAADI. V gave up 6 bases and J gave up 7 bases; unmatched junction bases: 9. Incomplete CDR3 DNA: TGCGCCAGCAGGAGGACAGGATTAGATAATGAG. This translates into CASRRTGLDNE. The whole CDR3 protein is CASRRTGLDNEQFF.

Details on this clone: The read terminates 3 residues before the CDR3 end, so the remaining end is supplied by the germline J gene. The chain links TRBV19 to TRBJ1-2, with D maybe TRBD1 (6 bases). Germline V gives CDR1 LNHDA, CDR2 SQIVND (reference sequence). The CDR3 is 15 amino acids. The DNA read from the CDR3 is TGTGCCAGTAGCATGGGCGGGGGCTCCTACAATGAC. It codes for CASSMGGGSYND. The CDR3, in full, reads CASSMGGGSYNDYTF.

A word on this clone: The DNA ends 3 residues before the CDR3 does, and the rest of the CDR3 is filled in from the germline J gene. J is TRBJ1-4 and V is TRBV7-6; 10 nucleotides line up with TRBD1. J lost 2 bases, V lost 5 bases, and 8 bases had no gene match. The CDR3 has 17 amino acids. The germline CDR1 and CDR2 sequences are SGHVS and FNYEAQ. The DNA read from the CDR3 is TGTGCCAGCAGCCTTACGGGACAGGGGCTTACTAATGAAAAA. Translated, it gives CASSLTGQGLTNEK. The whole CDR3 region reads CASSLTGQGLTNEKLFF.

As regards this clone: Coverage ceases 3 residues before the CDR3 finishes, and the germline J gene fills in the end. This sequence joins TRBV7-7 and TRBJ1-2, with 8 bases identical to TRBD1. The CDR3 is 14 residues long. CDR1 SSHAT and CDR2 FNYEAQ come from the germline V gene (reference sequence). CDR3 in amino acids: CASSRSQGGNDYTF. Partial CDR3 DNA: TGTGCCAGCAGCCGCTCACAGGGGGGCAATGAC.

Details on this clone: The CDR3 is cut off 3 residues early in the read; its end comes from the germline J gene. J is TRBJ1-1 and V is TRBV23-1; a weak D match, TRBD1 (5 bases). TRBV23-1 is an ORF for which the function is uncertain. CDR3 length equals 15 residues. Trimming stripped 3 bases from V and 4 bases from J, with 15 bases between. The part of the CDR3 DNA that was read is TGCGCCAGCAGTCAGCCTACAGGTTTCGCCACTGAA. Translating gives CASSQPTGFATE. From start to end, the CDR3 is CASSQPTGFATEAFF.

Comment on this clone: The read ends 3 residues shy of where the CDR3 ends; the end is completed using the germline J gene. The chain uses TRBV18 and TRBJ2-2; a possible D gene is TRBD1 (6 bases). The ends were cut back, 3 bases at V and 0 bases at J, with 14 bases in the middle. Germline V gives CDR1 KGHSH, CDR2 LQKENI. The CDR3 is 17 residues long. The CDR3 bases that were read are TGTGCCAGCTCACCCTCCCACAGGGACCCGAACACCGGGGAG. It specifies CASSPSHRDPNTGE. The CDR3 in its entirety is CASSPSHRDPNTGELFF.

As regards this clone: The CDR3 end is not reached by the read, which stops 3 residues before it; the germline J gene fills it in. The chain uses TRBV20-1 and TRBJ2-2; TRBD1 is a possible D gene (6 bases). Germline values: CDR1 DFQATT, CDR2 SNEGSKA (reference sequence). CDR3 size: 15 residues. The CDR3 loop is CSARRTAATNEKLFF. The CDR3 DNA, read in part, is TGCAGTGCTAGGCGGACAGCTGCAACTAATGAAAAG.